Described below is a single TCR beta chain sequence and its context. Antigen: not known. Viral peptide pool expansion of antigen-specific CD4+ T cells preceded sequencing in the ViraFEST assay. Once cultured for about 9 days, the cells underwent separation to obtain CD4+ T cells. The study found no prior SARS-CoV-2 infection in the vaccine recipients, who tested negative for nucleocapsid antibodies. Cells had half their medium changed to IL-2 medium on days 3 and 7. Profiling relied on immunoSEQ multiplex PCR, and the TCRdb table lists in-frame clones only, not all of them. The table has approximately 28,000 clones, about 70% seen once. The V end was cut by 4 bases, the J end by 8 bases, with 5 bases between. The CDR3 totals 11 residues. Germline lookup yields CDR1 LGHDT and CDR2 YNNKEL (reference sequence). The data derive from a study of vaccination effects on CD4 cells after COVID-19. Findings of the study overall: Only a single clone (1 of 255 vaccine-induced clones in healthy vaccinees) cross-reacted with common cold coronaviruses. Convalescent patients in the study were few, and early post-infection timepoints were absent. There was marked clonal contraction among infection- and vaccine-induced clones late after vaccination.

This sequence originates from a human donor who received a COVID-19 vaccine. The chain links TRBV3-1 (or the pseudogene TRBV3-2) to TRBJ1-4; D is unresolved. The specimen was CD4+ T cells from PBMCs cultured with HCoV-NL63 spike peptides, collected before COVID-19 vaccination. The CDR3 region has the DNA TGTGCCAGCAGCCCCGGGGAAAAACTGTTTTTT. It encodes CASSPGEKLFF.